This TCR beta chain came from a study of human T cells and chemical hapten exposure. Library preparation tagged each individual cDNA molecule with a unique molecular identifier. In TCRdb, the RACE reads were re-called with MiXCR into one record per CDR3 protein. The table records approximately 91,000 distinct CDR3 sequences, 11% of them present only once. The time point denotes: patch test 2, 6 weeks after DPC sensitization. Treatment noted: therapeutic diphenylcyclopropenone sensitization with weekly scalp DPC. At patch-test visits, sampling came before the patch test. CDR3 length equals 13 residues. Germline CDR1 is SGHTA and CDR2 is FQGTGA. V lost 5 bases to trimming and J lost 12 bases; unmatched junction nucleotides: 6.

The chain combines TRBV7-3 with TRBJ2-1; 11 positions agree with TRBD2. The TCR was taken from a man younger than 35 with alopecia areata. Some clones in this sample may be carry-over from other donors' samples. This material consisted of whole blood, taken in connection with sensitization to the hapten diphenylcyclopropenone (DPC). The CDR3 DNA follows: TGTGCCAGCAGCCTAGTACTAGCGGGGGCGCAGTTCTTC. It translates to CASSLVLAGAQFF.